The clone carrying this T cell receptor beta chain has ten or more counts. This record belongs to a study of Graves' ophthalmopathy and Graves' hyperthyroidism. The study amplified TCR beta CDR3 regions using RNA transcripts. Investigators did first-round RT-PCR with HTBI primers, then second-round multiplex PCR. MiXCR was run by TCRdb on the multiplex PCR reads, yielding one entry per CDR3 protein. Counted here are 400,000 to 500,000 distinct CDR3 sequences, approximately 21% occurring once; the ten biggest clones make up 2.5% to 3.5%. Excluded were patients with other autoimmune diseases, uncontrolled infections, pregnancy or lactation. PBMCs were isolated from an approximately 10 ml sample of fresh peripheral blood. This CDR3 spans 15 amino acids. The V gene end was trimmed by 4 bases and the J gene end by 4 bases; junction bases not matched to a gene: 8. Germline V gives CDR1 SGHTA, CDR2 FQGNSA.

Specimen: peripheral blood. The sequence derives from a young woman with stable Graves' hyperthyroidism. The chain has TRBV7-2 and TRBJ1-1, with 8 bases that match TRBD1. The CDR3 here is CASSSRTGSGTEAFF. The CDR3 coding sequence is TGTGCCAGCAGCTCCCGGACAGGGTCGGGCACTGAAGCTTTCTTT.